This passage covers 17 T cell receptor beta chains from one sample sequenced in a study of blood T cell repertoires in COVID-19. This table comes from immunoSEQ multiplex PCR, and its TCRdb copy is limited to in-frame clones, with some not included. Of tens of thousands of clones in the sample, about 81% were seen once. Sequencing was carried out using peripheral blood. These receptors were obtained from an older man with active COVID-19.

The gene calls are TRBV25-1 and TRBJ2-2; the match to TRBD2 covers 8 bases. This CDR3 is built from 16 residues. With 1 base clipped from V and 7 bases from J, the junction kept 8 bases outside the gene matches. Germline CDR1 reads MGHDK; CDR2 reads SYGVNS. The CDR3: CASSESVGRANGELFF. CDR3 DNA: TGTGCCAGCAGTGAATCGGTCGGGAGGGCCAACGGGGAGCTGTTTTTT.

There are a few counts of this clone. The chain has TRBV5-4 and TRBJ1-1; D is perhaps TRBD1 (6 bases). The CDR3 is made up of 16 amino acids. The ends were cut back, 4 bases at V and 0 bases at J, with 16 bases in the middle. The germline gives CDR1 SGHNT, CDR2 YYREEE (reference sequence). CDR3 sequence (DNA): TGTGCCAGCAGCCTCACAGGGTTTAACATGAACACTGAAGCTTTCTTT. Translated: CASSLTGFNMNTEAFF.

The rearrangement links TRBV2 to TRBJ2-6; 7 positions match TRBD2. Germline-derived CDR1 and CDR2 are SNHLY and FYNNEI. This CDR3 is built from 15 residues. Germline trimming cut 3 bases from V and 4 bases from J; bases unmatched to any gene: 3. CDR3 DNA: TGTGCCAGCAGTGACCGACTAGCCGGGGCCAACGTCCTGACTTTC. Translated, it gives CASSDRLAGANVLTF.

The rearrangement links TRBV27 to TRBJ1-1; D is perhaps TRBD1 (5 bases). Germline V gene sequence: CDR1 MNHEY, CDR2 SMNVEV (reference sequence). CDR3 length: 15 amino acids. The V gene lost 3 bases and the J gene lost 2 bases, with 13 bases spanning the gap. The CDR3 DNA reads TGTGCCAGCAGTTTTAGGGCCGGGGGTAACACTGAAGCTTTCTTT. This codes for CASSFRAGGNTEAFF.

This clone was seen a few times. This chain links TRBV29-1 with TRBJ1-1; D is uncertain. The CDR3 contains 13 residues. The germline gives CDR1 SQVTM, CDR2 ANQGSEA. The ends were cut back, 7 bases at V and 1 base at J, with 13 bases in the middle. DNA for the CDR3: TGCAGCGCCGTGCCGGGGAGGAACACTGAAGCTTTCTTT. It encodes CSAVPGRNTEAFF.

This clone was seen once. This sequence joins TRBV30 and TRBJ1-4; 7 nucleotides align to TRBD1. V trimming: 2 bases; J trimming: 7 bases; junction bases outside the gene matches: 7. This CDR3 is 14 amino acids long. Per the germline V gene, CDR1 is GTSNPN and CDR2 is SVGIG (reference sequence). For the CDR3, the DNA is TGTGCCTGGAGTTACGACAGGGAAACTGAAAAACTGTTTTTT. It yields the protein CAWSYDRETEKLFF.

This chain joins TRBV14 and TRBJ1-2; D not certain. The V and J ends lost 0 bases and 1 base respectively, with 9 bases between them. CDR3 size: 15 residues. The V gene's germline CDR1 is SGHDN and CDR2 FVKESK. The CDR3 loop is CASSQDLGVNYGYTF. The DNA of the CDR3 is TGTGCCAGCAGCCAAGATCTCGGGGTTAACTATGGCTACACCTTC.

V usage is TRBV19 and J usage is TRBJ2-2; D is possibly TRBD2 (6 bases). This CDR3 region has 14 residues. The germline gives CDR1 LNHDA, CDR2 SQIVND (reference sequence). Trimming took 5 bases from V and 4 from J, leaving 11 bases between them. CDR3 DNA sequence: TGTGCCAGTAGTGCTGGGGGACTCACCGGGGAGCTGTTTTTT. It yields the protein CASSAGGLTGELFF.

CDR3 amino acids: CATSDSRYQETQYF. As DNA, the CDR3 is TGTGCCACCAGTGATAGCAGGTACCAAGAGACCCAGTACTTC. The rearrangement links TRBV24-1 to TRBJ2-5; D not resolved. This CDR3 region has 14 residues. The V end was cut by 3 bases, the J end by 0 bases, with 7 bases between. Germline V CDR1 and CDR2: KGHDR, SFDVKD.

The J gene is TRBJ2-7, the V gene TRBV5-1; 11 bases agree with TRBD2. The CDR3 is 17 residues long. Germline assignment: CDR1 SGHRS and CDR2 YFSETQ. J gave up 7 bases and V 4 bases, and 16 bases lay outside the gene matches. For the CDR3, the DNA is TGCGCCAGCAGCGAACCGGGACTAGCGGCCGGCTTGGGTGAGCAGTACTTC. Its protein product is CASSEPGLAAGLGEQYF.

The J gene is TRBJ2-1, the V gene TRBV19; D is unresolved. From germline, CDR1 is LNHDA and CDR2 SQIVND (reference sequence). The CDR3 extends over 14 amino acids. Trimming removed 1 base from V and 0 bases from J, with 4 bases in between. The CDR3 DNA reads as TGTGCCAGTAGTATAGCGGGCTCCTACAATGAGCAGTTCTTC. It codes for CASSIAGSYNEQFF.

This chain joins TRBV6-5 and TRBJ2-1, with TRBD1 identical over 9 bases. CDR1 is MNHEY, CDR2 SVGAGI, per germline. V gave up 5 bases and J gave up 4 bases; unmatched junction bases: 6. CDR3 length: 15 residues. The chain's CDR3 is CASSPQGARYNEQFF. CDR3 coding DNA: TGTGCCAGCAGTCCACAGGGGGCGCGATACAATGAGCAGTTCTTC.

The CDR3 reads CASSQDLEGAPDNEQFF. The CDR3 DNA sequence: TGTGCCAGCAGCCAAGATCTCGAGGGGGCGCCCGACAATGAGCAGTTCTTC. The V call is TRBV3-1 (or the pseudogene TRBV3-2), the J call TRBJ2-1, with 7 bases aligning to TRBD1. Germline trimming cut 0 bases from V and 5 bases from J; bases unmatched to any gene: 10. CDR3 length: 17 residues. CDR1 is LGHDT and CDR2 is YNNKEL in the germline V gene (reference sequence).

The genes are TRBV14 and TRBJ2-5, with D possibly being TRBD1 (6 bases). The CDR3 has 15 residues. Germline CDR1 is SGHDN and CDR2 is FVKESK. V was shortened by 5 bases and J by 2 bases, with 15 bases between the two germline ends. The CDR3 DNA reads TGTGCCAGCAGCGACATGGGGGCGACACAAGAGACCCAGTACTTC. This codes for CASSDMGATQETQYF.

The chain uses TRBV2 and TRBJ2-5; 8 bases align to TRBD1. Germline V gene lookup returns CDR1 SNHLY and CDR2 FYNNEI. V dropped 5 bases and J dropped 4; count of bases not matched to a gene: 9. There are 15 residues in the CDR3. The CDR3 loop is CASSRAGTGGETQYF. CDR3 DNA: TGTGCCAGCAGTCGAGCCGGGACAGGAGGAGAGACCCAGTACTTC.

This chain joins TRBV28 and TRBJ1-5, with D possibly matching TRBD1 (5 bases). The germline CDR1 and CDR2 sequences are MDHEN and SYDVKM. V was pared by 7 bases and J by 2 bases, with 15 bases between. The CDR3 covers 15 residues. The CDR3 DNA reads as TGTGCCAGCATCCGCGGGGGATCGGGCAATCAGCCCCAGCATTTT. Protein product: CASIRGGSGNQPQHF.

This clone was recorded once. The chain couples TRBV4-1 to TRBJ2-7; TRBD1 might be the D (6 bases). The V gene lost 1 base and the J gene lost 1 base, with 14 bases spanning the gap. Per germline, CDR1 MGHRA and CDR2 YSYEKL. The CDR3 length is 16 residues. The CDR3 is CASSQVAGQTSYEQYF. The CDR3 bases are TGCGCCAGCAGCCAAGTCGCTGGACAGACGTCCTACGAGCAGTACTTC.